The 5 T cell receptor beta chains reported below all come from one sample, sequenced in a study of cytomegalovirus exposure and HLA in healthy donors. 13 Jbeta primers and 60 Vbeta primers were used for the PCR. Data came from immunoSEQ multiplex PCR; TCRdb stores just in-frame clones and leaves some out. The profile shows 200,000 to 250,000 clones, 77% of them singletons. Sequenced sample: PBMCs. These receptor sequences come from a woman aged 60 to 75 in good health and CMV-seropositive.

This sequence joins TRBV5-1 and TRBJ2-7, with 10 bases identical to TRBD2. V gave up 4 bases and J gave up 5 bases; unmatched junction bases: 12. Looked up from germline, CDR1 is SGHRS and CDR2 is YFSETQ. The CDR3 loop spans 16 amino acids. The CDR3 coding sequence is TGCGCCAGCAGCCTTACAGCAGCGGGAGGGCCTGACGAGCAGTACTTC. Its protein is CASSLTAAGGPDEQYF.

V is TRBV28 and J is TRBJ2-3; a possible D gene is TRBD2 (6 bases). V dropped 4 bases and J dropped 1 base, with 12 bases sitting between them. Germline V gene data show CDR1 as MDHEN and CDR2 as SYDVKM. This CDR3 is built from 15 residues. CDR3 region: CASSSAGTRTDTQYF. The CDR3 DNA sequence: TGTGCCAGCAGTTCAGCCGGGACTCGCACAGATACGCAGTATTTT.

The gene calls are TRBV5-1 and TRBJ1-4; 7 bases are shared with TRBD1. The length of the CDR3 is 14 residues. Looked up from germline, CDR1 is SGHRS and CDR2 is YFSETQ. V trimming: 5 bases; J trimming: 3 bases; junction bases outside the gene matches: 4. The CDR3 spells CASSYQGANEKLFF. The CDR3 DNA is TGCGCCAGCAGTTACCAGGGGGCTAATGAAAAACTGTTTTTT.

The chain uses TRBV9 and TRBJ2-7; 10 nucleotides line up with TRBD1. The V segment lost 6 bases and the J segment 6 bases; nucleotides outside the gene matches: 6. The CDR3 spans 13 residues. Germline V gene lookup returns CDR1 SGDLS and CDR2 YYNGEE. CDR3 sequence: CASNPGTGAEQYF. The DNA of the CDR3 is TGTGCCAGCAATCCCGGGACAGGGGCCGAGCAGTACTTC.

J is TRBJ1-3 and V is TRBV27; a possible D gene is TRBD1 (6 bases). The CDR3 spans 17 residues. The germline V gene has CDR1 MNHEY and CDR2 SMNVEV (reference sequence). The V end was cut by 7 bases, the J end by 0 bases, with 19 bases between. The CDR3 region is CASNPWGGGGSGNTIYF. The DNA of the CDR3 is TGTGCCAGCAACCCCTGGGGGGGCGGGGGCTCTGGAAACACCATATATTTT.